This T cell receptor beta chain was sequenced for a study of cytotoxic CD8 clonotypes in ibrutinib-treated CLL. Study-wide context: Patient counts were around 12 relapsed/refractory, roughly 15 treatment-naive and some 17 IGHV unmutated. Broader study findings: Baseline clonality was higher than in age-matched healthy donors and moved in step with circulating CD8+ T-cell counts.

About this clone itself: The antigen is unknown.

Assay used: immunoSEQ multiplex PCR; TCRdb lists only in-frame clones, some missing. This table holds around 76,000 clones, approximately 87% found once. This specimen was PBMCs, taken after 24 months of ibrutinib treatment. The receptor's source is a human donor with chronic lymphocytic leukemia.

The CDR3 protein is CASSLEGFGGMQTQYF. The CDR3 nucleotides read TGTGCCAGCAGCTTGGAGGGCTTTGGAGGGATGCAGACCCAGTACTTC. The chain links TRBV5-6 to TRBJ2-5, with a weak D call TRBD2 (6 bases). Trimming pared 0 bases from V and 6 bases from J, leaving 18 bases between. The CDR3 spans 16 residues. Germline V gene lookup returns CDR1 SGHDT and CDR2 YYEEEE.